These 2 T cell receptor beta chains were sequenced from one sample in a study of cytotoxic CD8 clonotypes in ibrutinib-treated CLL. Assay used: immunoSEQ multiplex PCR; TCRdb lists only in-frame clones, some missing. Of about 84,000 clones listed, about 86% are singletons. This specimen consisted of PBMCs, obtained before ibrutinib treatment. The receptors originated from a human donor with chronic lymphocytic leukemia.

The gene calls are TRBV28 and TRBJ2-1; 11 nucleotides align to TRBD2. The CDR3 is made up of 16 amino acids. J lost 6 bases, V lost 6 bases, and 10 bases had no gene match. Germline CDR1 and CDR2: MDHEN and SYDVKM. The DNA for the CDR3 is TGTGCCAGCAGCGAACACACTAGCGGGAGTGGCAATGAGCAGTTCTTC. This codes for CASSEHTSGSGNEQFF.

J is TRBJ2-1 and V is TRBV30; 11 bases are shared with TRBD2. Germline values: CDR1 GTSNPN, CDR2 SVGIG (reference sequence). CDR3 length equals 18 residues. V shed 2 bases and J 9 bases; nucleotides not matched to a gene: 18. The CDR3 loop reads CAWSPPWGGTSGGIEQFF. Written as DNA, the CDR3 is TGTGCCTGGAGTCCTCCATGGGGGGGGACTAGCGGAGGGATTGAGCAGTTCTTC.